These 6 T cell receptor beta chains share one sample of origin, sequenced in a study of cytomegalovirus exposure and HLA in healthy donors. The PCR used 60 Vbeta and 13 Jbeta primers. Profiled with immunoSEQ multiplex PCR; TCRdb holds only in-frame clones, not every one. This table holds 110,000 to 150,000 clones, roughly 10% found once. The sequencing input was PBMCs. The receptor source for this set is a man aged 50-59 years in good health and CMV-seronegative.

There are a few counts of this clone. The V call is TRBV14, the J call TRBJ1-2; 9 bases map to TRBD1. Germline lookup yields CDR1 SGHDN and CDR2 FVKESK. The CDR3 has 14 residues. Unmatched junction bases numbered 4, after V lost 4 bases and J lost 4 bases. The CDR3 DNA is TGTGCCAGCAGCCCACAGGGGGCCATCTATGGCTACACCTTC. This gives the protein CASSPQGAIYGYTF.

The CDR3 region is CASSPTSGGPTDTQYF. As DNA, the CDR3 is TGTGCCAGCAGCCCGACTAGCGGGGGACCCACAGATACGCAGTATTTT. V usage is TRBV7-3 and J usage is TRBJ2-3, with TRBD2 matching 12 bases. Germline V gives CDR1 SGHTA, CDR2 FQGTGA. CDR3 length: 16 amino acids. The V and J ends lost 5 bases and 2 bases, in that order; junction bases with no gene match: 5.

The rearrangement links TRBV19 to TRBJ1-2; a weak D match, TRBD1 (6 bases). V shed 6 bases and J shed 6 bases, with 14 bases lying between them. The germline V gene has CDR1 LNHDA and CDR2 SQIVND (reference sequence). The CDR3 is 13 residues long. The CDR3 protein is CASRPRGSDGYTF. DNA of the CDR3: TGTGCCAGTAGACCGAGGGGGTCGGATGGCTACACCTTC.

The CDR3 coding sequence is TGTGCCAGCAGTGAAGCCCCGGGAACCAAAAACATTCAGTACTTC. Its protein is CASSEAPGTKNIQYF. The V and J genes are TRBV2 and TRBJ2-4; possible D gene TRBD2, 5 bases. This CDR3 has 15 amino acids. Trimming stripped 0 bases from V and 2 bases from J, with 8 bases between. CDR1 is SNHLY, CDR2 FYNNEI, per germline.

V gene TRBV11-2 combines with J gene TRBJ2-3; 7 nucleotides align to TRBD1. CDR1 is SGHAT and CDR2 is FQNNGV in the germline V gene. V trimming: 3 bases; J trimming: 6 bases; junction bases outside the gene matches: 15. The CDR3 is 17 amino acids. The CDR3, as DNA: TGTGCCAGCAGCTTGGACAGGCGGGTGGGGCTCTCTGATACGCAGTATTTT. Protein: CASSLDRRVGLSDTQYF. The full variable domain, completed using reference TRBV11-2 and TRBJ2-3, is EAGVAQSPRYKIIEKRQSVAFWCNPISGHATLYWYQQILGQGPKLLIQFQNNGVVDDSQLPKDRFSAERLKGVDSTLKIQPAKLEDSAVYLCASSLDRRVGLSDTQYFGPGTRLTVL.

This clone was found a few times. The rearrangement uses TRBV10-3 and TRBJ2-7; 7 nucleotides match TRBD2. V was pared by 2 bases and J by 3 bases, with 10 bases of the junction left unmatched. This CDR3 comprises 16 residues. Germline CDR1 and CDR2: ENHRY and SYGVKD. The CDR3 region has the DNA TGTGCCATCAGTGAGGGGAGGGAGGTAAGACGCTACGAGCAGTACTTC. It is translated as CAISEGREVRRYEQYF.